This section outlines one T cell receptor beta chain sequence together with its context. What it recognizes is unknown. This sample stems from a study of OX40 agonist ivuxolimab in advanced cancers. Looking at the study overall: Those enrolled were 80% to 85% male, with a mean age of 60 years and ages from about 20 to 79. Study outcomes and limitations: Circulating CD4+ and CD8+ T cells showed clonal expansion by week 6 at 0.1 to 3.0 mg/kg. CD8+ T cells were the subset that, on average, had more expanded clones than CD4+.

Germline V gene data show CDR1 as LNHDA and CDR2 as SQIVND (reference sequence). V was trimmed by 3 bases and J by 0 bases, leaving 9 bases between them. CDR3 length: 16 amino acids. Here immunoSEQ multiplex PCR was the method, and the copy in TCRdb shows in-frame clones only, minus some. Of 70,000 to 75,000 clones in the sample, around 82% were seen once. The chain is built from TRBV19 and TRBJ2-6; a weak D match, TRBD2 (5 bases). Sequencing used CD4+ or CD8+ T cells sorted from blood, obtained in a trial of the OX40 agonist ivuxolimab. The source is an adult with an advanced solid tumor such as melanoma, head and neck, liver or kidney cancer. CDR3 loop: CASSIRDPSGANVLTF. The CDR3 DNA is TGTGCCAGTAGTATCCGGGATCCCTCTGGGGCCAACGTCCTGACTTTC.